This T cell receptor (beta chain) was recorded in a study of cytomegalovirus exposure and HLA in healthy donors. The CDR3 covers 14 residues. After removal of 4 bases from V and 6 bases from J, the junction contained 9 bases not matched to a gene. The germline CDR1 and CDR2 sequences are MNHNS and SASEGT. The primer mix had 60 Vbeta and 13 Jbeta primers. The data were produced by immunoSEQ multiplex PCR, yet TCRdb's version contains in-frame clones alone and is incomplete. This table holds 110,000 to 150,000 clones, 80% to 85% found once. Study-wide findings and caveats: It was only CMV serostatus that was available as immune exposure information.

In regard to this clone: Its antigen is not identified.

The sequenced sample consisted of PBMCs. The rearrangement uses TRBV6-1 and TRBJ2-7, with 7 bases fitting TRBD1. The receptor's source is a female donor in good health and CMV-seronegative. The CDR3 sequence: CASSGGGAGREQYF. CDR3 DNA: TGTGCCAGCAGTGGAGGGGGCGCGGGTCGCGAGCAGTACTTC.